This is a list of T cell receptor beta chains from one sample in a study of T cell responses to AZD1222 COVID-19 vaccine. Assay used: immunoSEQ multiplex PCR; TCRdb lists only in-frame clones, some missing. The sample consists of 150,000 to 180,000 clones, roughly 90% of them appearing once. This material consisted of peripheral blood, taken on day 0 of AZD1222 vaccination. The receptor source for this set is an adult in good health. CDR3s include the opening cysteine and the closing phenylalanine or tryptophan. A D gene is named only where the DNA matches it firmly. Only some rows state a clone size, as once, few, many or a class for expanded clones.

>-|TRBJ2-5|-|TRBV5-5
TGTGCCAGCAGCTTCTTTCACCGGGCGCGAGGGGGAGAGACCCAGTACTTC
CASSFFHRARGGETQYF
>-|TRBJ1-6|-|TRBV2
TGTGCCAGCAACGGTGGCGGCGTATGGGATTCACCCCTCCACTTT
CASNGGGVWDSPLHF
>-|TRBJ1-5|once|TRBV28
TGTGCCAGCACCCCGAGCGGCAGCAATCAGCCCCAGCATTTT
CASTPSGSNQPQHF
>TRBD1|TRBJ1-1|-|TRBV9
TGTGCCAGCAGACCACCGGGACAGGGGGGGGCTGAAGCTTTCTTT
CASRPPGQGGAEAFF
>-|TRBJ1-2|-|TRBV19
TGTGCCAGTAGTATAGATTATGGTGGCAGTGGCTACACCTTC
CASSIDYGGSGYTF
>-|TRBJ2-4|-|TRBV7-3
TGTGCCAGCAGCTTGGCCAGTCGAATAGCCAAAAACATTCAGTACTTC
CASSLASRIAKNIQYF
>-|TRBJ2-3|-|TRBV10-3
TGTGCCATCAGTGAGTCGGCGGGGCGCACAGATACGCAGTATTTT
CAISESAGRTDTQYF
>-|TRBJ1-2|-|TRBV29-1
TGCAGCGTCACTCCACCGGGGCACTATGGCTACACCTTC
CSVTPPGHYGYTF
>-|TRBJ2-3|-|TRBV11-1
TGTGCCAGCAGCCGCGATGGGGCTAGCGTTACGCAGTATTTT
CASSRDGASVTQYF
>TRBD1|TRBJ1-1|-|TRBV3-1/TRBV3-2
TGTGCCAGCAGCCGAGGACAGGGGCAACGCGGAGCTTTCTTT
CASSRGQGQRGAFF
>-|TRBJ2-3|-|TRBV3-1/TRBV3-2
TGTGCCAGCAGCCACGCTAACAAAGATACGCAGTATTTT
CASSHANKDTQYF
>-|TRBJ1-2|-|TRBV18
TGTGCCAGCTCCCTCGACATGCCCTATGGCTACACCTTC
CASSLDMPYGYTF
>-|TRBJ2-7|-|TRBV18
TGTGCCAGCTCACGGGCCTCCTACGAGCAGTACTTC
CASSRASYEQYF
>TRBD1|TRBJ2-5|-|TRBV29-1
TGCAGCGTAGGGACAGGCTGGCGGGAGACCCAGTACTTC
CSVGTGWRETQYF
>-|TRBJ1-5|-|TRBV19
TGTGCCAGTAGTTCACAGGGAAATCAGCCCCAGCATTTT
CASSSQGNQPQHF
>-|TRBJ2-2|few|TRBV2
TGTGCCAGCAGTGACAGTCAGAACACCGGGGAGCTGTTTTTT
CASSDSQNTGELFF
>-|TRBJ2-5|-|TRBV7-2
TGTGCCAGCAGCCCCACTCGAGGGGGGCAAGAGACCCAGTACTTC
CASSPTRGGQETQYF
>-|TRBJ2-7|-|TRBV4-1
TGCGCCAGCAGCCAGTCTCAGGGGTCGTCCTACGAGCAGTACTTC
CASSQSQGSSYEQYF
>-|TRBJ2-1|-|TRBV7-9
TGTGCCAGCAGCTTAGTGTCGGGTGAGCAGTTCTTC
CASSLVSGEQFF
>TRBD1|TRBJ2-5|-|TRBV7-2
TGTGCCAGCAGCTCGGCCGGGACAGGGGGCGAAGAGACCCAGTACTTC
CASSSAGTGGEETQYF
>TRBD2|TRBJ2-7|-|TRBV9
TGTGCCAGCAGCCCCACTAGCGGGGGGACCACAAAGCAGTACTTC
CASSPTSGGTTKQYF
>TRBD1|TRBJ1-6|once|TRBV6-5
TGTGCCAGCAAACGGGACAGGTCCAGTTCACCCCTCCACTTT
CASKRDRSSSPLHF
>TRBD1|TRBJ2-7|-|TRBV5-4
TGTGCCAGCAGCTCCCCGGGACAGCTCTCCTACGAGCAGTACTTC
CASSSPGQLSYEQYF
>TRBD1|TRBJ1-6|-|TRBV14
TGTGCCAGCAGCCTAGGGACAGGGGGCTGGTCACCCCTCCACTTT
CASSLGTGGWSPLHF
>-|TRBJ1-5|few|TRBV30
TGTGCCTGGGCTAATCATACCGGGGGGGTATGGAGCAATCAGCCCCAGCATTTT
CAWANHTGGVWSNQPQHF
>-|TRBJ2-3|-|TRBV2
TGTGCCAGCACGGGGGACTTCACAGATACGCAGTATTTT
CASTGDFTDTQYF
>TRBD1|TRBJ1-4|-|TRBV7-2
TGTGCCAGCAGCAGGGGACAGGGTACCCCTAATGAAAAACTGTTTTTT
CASSRGQGTPNEKLFF
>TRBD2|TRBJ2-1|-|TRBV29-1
TGCAGCGTTGAAAAGGGCGGGGGGGCGCGTGAGCAGTTCTTC
CSVEKGGGAREQFF
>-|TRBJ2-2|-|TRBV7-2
TGTGCCAGCAGCCGCTCAACAACCGGGGAGCTGTTTTTT
CASSRSTTGELFF
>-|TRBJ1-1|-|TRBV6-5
TGTGCCAGCAGGGCCACTGGACGAGTTTTT
CASRATGRVF
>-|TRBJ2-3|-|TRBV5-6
TGTGCCAGCAGCTTCCGGGCCCTTAGCACAGATACGCAGTATTTT
CASSFRALSTDTQYF
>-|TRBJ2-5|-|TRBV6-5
TGTGCCAGCAGTATCGGACGAAAAGAGACCCAGTACTTC
CASSIGRKETQYF
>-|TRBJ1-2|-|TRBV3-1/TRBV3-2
TGTGCCAGCAGCCAAGGGGCAAACTATGGCTACACCTTC
CASSQGANYGYTF
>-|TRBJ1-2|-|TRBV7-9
TGTGCCAGCAGCTTAGCGTCAGGGCACTGGAATGGCTACACCTTC
CASSLASGHWNGYTF
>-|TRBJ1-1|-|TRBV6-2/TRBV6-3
TGTGCCAGCAGATACAGGGACACTGAAGCTTTCTTT
CASRYRDTEAFF
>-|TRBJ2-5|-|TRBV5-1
TGCGCCAGCAGTTCGGGGGGCACGGAGACCCAGTACTTC
CASSSGGTETQYF